The sequence of this T cell receptor (beta chain) was determined in a study of post-analysis software for immune sequencing data. Turning to the study itself: Courses of disease covered relapsing-remitting, secondary progressive and progressive-relapsing multiple sclerosis.

Study outcomes and limitations: Diversity measured as normalized Chao1 was significantly lower in multiple sclerosis patients than in controls.

Of note for this clonotype: The antigen is not known.

TCR beta cDNA libraries included unique molecular identifiers. Yield was 450,000 to 650,000 cDNA molecules from 1 to 10 million T cells. TCRdb recomputed calls from the PCR reads with MiXCR, one row per CDR3 protein. The sample holds around 200,000 distinct CDR3 sequences, 29% seen once. The sequence came from a girl younger than 18 with multiple sclerosis. The sequencing sample was made of blood.

DNA for the CDR3: TGTGCCAGCAGGTCGACAGGGGTATATCAGCCCCAGCATTTT. Amino acid sequence: CASRSTGVYQPQHF. The rearrangement uses TRBV27 and TRBJ1-5, with TRBD1 matching over 8 bases. Germline CDR1 reads MNHEY; CDR2 reads SMNVEV (reference sequence). The CDR3 has 14 residues. The J segment lost 5 bases and the V segment lost 6 bases, leaving 6 bases of the junction unmatched.